One and the same sample provided the 31 T cell receptor beta chains below, sequenced in a study of siplizumab effects on memory and regulatory T cells. The assay was immunoSEQ multiplex PCR, and TCRdb's table has in-frame clones only and misses some. Here the sample spans 100,000 or so clones, 94% being singletons. The sequenced material came from Tregs sorted from blood. The receptors originated from a human donor in good health.

The chain carries TRBV5-1 and TRBJ2-5; tentatively, D is TRBD2 (7 bases). CDR3 length: 17 residues. V lost 1 base and J 5 bases, leaving 21 bases between the germline ends. Germline CDR1 SGHRS, CDR2 YFSETQ. CDR3 region: CASSLYLPPQGGETQYF. DNA for the CDR3: TGCGCCAGCAGCTTGTACCTACCACCACAGGGAGGGGAGACCCAGTACTTC.

The CDR3 DNA reads as TGTGCCAGCAGCGTAGAACTAGCGGGATTCGGGGGGACCGGGGAGCTGTTTTTT. Its translation is CASSVELAGFGGTGELFF. The chain recombines TRBV9 with TRBJ2-2; 10 bases agree with TRBD2. The CDR3 spans 18 residues. Germline trimming cut 0 bases from V and 5 bases from J; bases unmatched to any gene: 10. CDR1 and CDR2 from the germline V gene are SGDLS and YYNGEE.

V is TRBV4-1 and J is TRBJ2-7; D not certain. The germline V gene encodes CDR1 MGHRA and CDR2 YSYEKL. Trimming took off 0 bases at V and 3 bases at J, with 6 bases between the two ends. The CDR3 is 13 residues long. Here the CDR3 DNA reads TGCGCCAGCAGCCAAGAGTGGCACTACGAGCAGTACTTC. Its translation: CASSQEWHYEQYF.

This clone has a single count. This sequence joins TRBV19 and TRBJ2-5, with D maybe TRBD2 (7 bases). Trimming pared 3 bases from V and 5 bases from J, leaving 16 bases between. CDR3 size: 15 residues. In germline, CDR1 is LNHDA, CDR2 SQIVND (reference sequence). The CDR3 DNA is TGTGCCAGTAGTATTATGGGAGGGGGGGAGGAGACCCAGTACTTC. Translating gives CASSIMGGGEETQYF.

The V and J genes are TRBV6-6 and TRBJ1-1; D is perhaps TRBD1 (5 bases). V was cut by 2 bases and J by 7 bases, with 14 bases left in between. The CDR3 totals 14 residues. Germline V gene data show CDR1 as MNHNY and CDR2 as SVGAGI (reference sequence). The CDR3 sequence is CASSYRRGVDEAFF. DNA of the CDR3: TGTGCCAGCAGTTACAGGAGGGGAGTGGATGAAGCTTTCTTT.

This sequence joins TRBV7-3 and TRBJ2-1; D gene uncertain. CDR3 length equals 14 residues. Germline V gene sequence: CDR1 SGHTA, CDR2 FQGTGA. V was clipped by 5 bases and J by 8 bases, with 16 bases between them. CDR3 in DNA: TGTGCCAGCAGCCGCTCGTCATTCGTCGATGAGCAGTTCTTC. The encoded protein is CASSRSSFVDEQFF.

The V gene is TRBV9, the J gene TRBJ2-1; 8 bases align to TRBD2. The CDR3 covers 15 residues. The V gene end was trimmed by 6 bases and the J gene end by 6 bases; junction bases not matched to a gene: 11. The germline V gene has CDR1 SGDLS and CDR2 YYNGEE. The CDR3: CASTKSGSSVNEQFF. The CDR3 DNA reads as TGTGCCAGCACCAAAAGCGGGAGCTCCGTCAATGAGCAGTTCTTC.

The rearrangement joins TRBV7-7 to TRBJ2-1; TRBD2 matches 9 bases. Germline lookup yields CDR1 SSHAT and CDR2 FNYEAQ (reference sequence). V shed 5 bases and J 6 bases; nucleotides not matched to a gene: 2. The CDR3 has 13 residues. CDR3 protein: CASSVGLANEQFF. The CDR3 DNA is TGTGCCAGCAGCGTGGGACTAGCCAATGAGCAGTTCTTC.

This clone was recorded once. The CDR3 DNA sequence: TGCGCCAGCAGTGAGAACAGGAACTATGGCTACACCTTC. This gives the protein CASSENRNYGYTF. The chain recombines TRBV10-2 with TRBJ1-2; D may be TRBD1 (5 bases). This CDR3 has 13 amino acids. CDR1 WSHSY and CDR2 SAAADI come from the germline V gene. V lost 2 bases and J lost 2, with 6 bases in between.

The V call is TRBV28, the J call TRBJ2-1; D is perhaps TRBD1 (5 bases). The germline CDR1 and CDR2 sequences are MDHEN and SYDVKM. The CDR3 extends over 15 amino acids. The ends were cut back, 8 bases at V and 6 bases at J, with 20 bases in the middle. The DNA for the CDR3 is TGTGCCAGCGGACCTTTGCCAGGGTGGGTCAATGAGCAGTTCTTC. This gives the protein CASGPLPGWVNEQFF.

This rearrangement joins TRBV6-5 to TRBJ2-7, with D perhaps TRBD2 (6 bases). V was clipped by 6 bases and J by 3 bases, with 12 bases between them. Per germline, CDR1 MNHEY and CDR2 SVGAGI. This CDR3 is 13 amino acids long. The CDR3 spells CASSRSGGYEQYF. DNA of the CDR3: TGTGCCAGCAGCCGTAGCGGAGGCTACGAGCAGTACTTC.

V gene TRBV6-5 combines with J gene TRBJ1-2; D is uncertain. CDR3 length equals 12 residues. Germline V lookup: CDR1 MNHEY, CDR2 SVGAGI. V lost 6 bases to trimming and J lost 8 bases, with 13 bases between them. The CDR3 loop is CASRTLLQGYTF. In nucleotides, the CDR3 is TGTGCCAGCAGGACACTTCTACAGGGCTACACCTTC.

The chain is built from TRBV10-3 and TRBJ1-1, with D maybe TRBD1 (6 bases). CDR3 length equals 13 residues. The V end was cut by 2 bases, the J end by 4 bases, with 8 bases between. The germline V gene encodes CDR1 ENHRY and CDR2 SYGVKD. CDR3 nucleotide sequence: TGTGCCATCAGTGAGCAAGGGGGCACTGAAGCTTTCTTT. It encodes CAISEQGGTEAFF.

The V call is TRBV7-3, the J call TRBJ1-2; D gene ambiguous. The germline V gene encodes CDR1 SGHTA and CDR2 FQGTGA. With 3 bases removed from V and 0 bases from J, the gap between germline ends came to 11 bases. This CDR3 spans 15 amino acids. DNA of the CDR3: TGTGCCAGCAGCTTGAACGGGAACCCTAACTATGGCTACACCTTC. Translating it yields CASSLNGNPNYGYTF.

The CDR3 bases are TGTGCCAGCAGCCGATCCAGGGGTGCTGGGGCCAACGTCCTGACTTTC. Translating gives CASSRSRGAGANVLTF. The rearrangement links TRBV13 to TRBJ2-6, with a weak D call TRBD1 (6 bases). The CDR3 is made up of 16 amino acids. The V end was cut by 5 bases, the J end by 2 bases, with 13 bases between. Per the germline V gene, CDR1 is PRHDT and CDR2 is FYEKMQ (reference sequence).

CDR3 coding DNA: TGTGCCAGCTCACCAAGACAGGCGCAGAACACTGAAGCTTTCTTT. This sequence encodes CASSPRQAQNTEAFF. V usage is TRBV18 and J usage is TRBJ1-1; D possibly corresponds to TRBD1 (6 bases). Trimming cost V 2 bases and J 1 base, with 11 bases left between them. The CDR3 is 15 amino acids. Germline CDR1 is KGHSH and CDR2 is LQKENI. Together with reference TRBV18 and TRBJ1-1, the CDR3 gives the full variable domain: NAGVMQNPRHLVRRRGQEARLRCSPMKGHSHVYWYRQLPEEGLKFMVYLQKENIIDESGMPKERFSAEFPKEGPSILRIQQVVRGDSAAYFCASSPRQAQNTEAFFGQGTRLTVV.

CDR3 loop: CASSPIIGQGETQYF. CDR3 sequence (DNA): TGTGCCAGCAGCCCTATAATTGGACAGGGTGAGACCCAGTACTTC. This rearrangement joins TRBV6-5 to TRBJ2-5, with 8 positions matching TRBD1. The CDR3 consists of 15 residues. With 6 bases clipped from V and 5 bases from J, the junction kept 11 bases outside the gene matches. Germline lookup yields CDR1 MNHEY and CDR2 SVGAGI.

This clone was seen only once. CDR3 in amino acids: CASSLPVSQPQHF. As DNA, the CDR3 is TGTGCCAGCAGTTTACCCGTGTCGCAGCCCCAGCATTTT. The rearrangement links TRBV28 to TRBJ1-5, with D hard to call. The germline V gene encodes CDR1 MDHEN and CDR2 SYDVKM. Between the trimmed V and J ends, which lost 2 bases and 7 bases, there was a span of 9 bases. The CDR3 spans 13 residues.

Only a few counts were recorded for this clone. V is TRBV11-2 and J is TRBJ1-5; D remains unclear. Germline V gene lookup returns CDR1 SGHAT and CDR2 FQNNGV. V dropped 5 bases and J dropped 9 bases, with 14 bases sitting between them. The CDR3 is 13 amino acids. CDR3 region: CASSKERFGPQHF. The CDR3 DNA is TGTGCCAGCAGCAAAGAACGATTCGGGCCCCAGCATTTT.

This clone was found once. The J gene is TRBJ1-5, the V gene TRBV7-2; D remains ambiguous. V was shortened by 4 bases and J by 6 bases, with 13 bases between the two germline ends. In germline, CDR1 is SGHTA, CDR2 FQGNSA. This CDR3 has 14 amino acids. The CDR3 bases are TGTGCCAGCAGCTCCCGGCGGCGTGGTCAGCCCCAGCATTTT. Protein sequence: CASSSRRRGQPQHF.

The chain uses TRBV7-6 and TRBJ1-1; D might be TRBD1 (5 bases). From germline, CDR1 is SGHVS and CDR2 FNYEAQ. The germline V and J ends were trimmed by 5 bases and 8 bases, with 24 bases remaining between them. The CDR3 has 16 residues. The CDR3 here is CASSRLARSDSPEAFF. In DNA form, the CDR3 reads TGTGCCAGCAGCCGTTTAGCCAGATCCGACAGTCCCGAAGCTTTCTTT.

This chain uses TRBV2 with TRBJ1-1; D ambiguous. This CDR3 is built from 14 residues. Germline values: CDR1 SNHLY, CDR2 FYNNEI. V dropped 9 bases and J dropped 4 bases, with 18 bases sitting between them. The CDR3 bases are TGTGCCAGTCACCGGGAGGGTTGGGGCACTGAAGCTTTCTTT. Its translation is CASHREGWGTEAFF.

The gene calls are TRBV5-1 and TRBJ2-1; 10 bases fit TRBD2. Losses at the gene ends were 3 bases for V and 3 bases for J; bases not matched to a gene: 15. The CDR3 sequence is 19 residues long. Germline-derived CDR1 and CDR2 are SGHRS and YFSETQ. CDR3 nucleotides: TGCGCCAGCAGCTCAATGCCTACTCGAGCGGGAGGGATCTACAATGAGCAGTTCTTC. Its translation: CASSSMPTRAGGIYNEQFF.

V is TRBV19 and J is TRBJ2-6; TRBD2 is a possible D gene (6 bases). CDR1 LNHDA and CDR2 SQIVND come from the germline V gene (reference sequence). The V end was cut by 3 bases, the J end by 2 bases, with 11 bases between. The CDR3 has 16 residues. CDR3 in DNA: TGTGCCAGTAGTATTCCGGGAGATACTGGGGCCAACGTCCTGACTTTC. Its protein product is CASSIPGDTGANVLTF. The whole variable domain, filled in from reference TRBV19 and TRBJ2-6, reads DGGITQSPKYLFRKEGQNVTLSCEQNLNHDAMYWYRQDPGQGLRLIYYSQIVNDFQKGDIAEGYSVSREKKESFPLTVTSAQKNPTAFYLCASSIPGDTGANVLTFGAGSRLTVL.

This clone was seen just once. The rearrangement joins TRBV10-3 to TRBJ2-3, with 10 bases matching TRBD2. The CDR3 is 14 amino acids. Germline trimming cut 3 bases from V and 4 bases from J; bases unmatched to any gene: 1. Germline CDR1 reads ENHRY; CDR2 reads SYGVKD. The CDR3, as DNA: TGTGCCATCAGTGAAGCGGGAGGGCCAGATACGCAGTATTTT. Its translation is CAISEAGGPDTQYF.

The chain carries TRBV27 and TRBJ2-3, with 13 nucleotides matching TRBD2. The germline gives CDR1 MNHEY, CDR2 SMNVEV (reference sequence). CDR3 length: 15 amino acids. Germline trimming cut 1 base from V and 8 bases from J; bases unmatched to any gene: 3. The CDR3 is CASSLWTSGSSTQYF. The CDR3 DNA is TGTGCCAGCAGTTTATGGACTAGCGGGAGTTCTACGCAGTATTTT.

V gene TRBV10-2 combines with J gene TRBJ2-4; 7 bases match TRBD1. This CDR3 has 12 residues. The germline CDR1 and CDR2 sequences are WSHSY and SAAADI. V lost 5 bases and J lost 9; bases outside the gene matches: 4. The CDR3 protein is CASSSRGLIQYF. CDR3 DNA: TGCGCCAGCAGTTCGAGGGGGCTCATTCAGTACTTC.

The V gene is TRBV18, the J gene TRBJ2-3; no definite D call. This CDR3 comprises 12 residues. Germline-derived CDR1 and CDR2 are KGHSH and LQKENI. V dropped 1 base and J dropped 6 bases, with 5 bases sitting between them. CDR3 coding DNA: TGTGCCAGCTCACCACTAGCTGATACGCAGTATTTT. Protein product: CASSPLADTQYF. Full variable domain (remainder filled in from reference TRBV18 and TRBJ2-3): NAGVMQNPRHLVRRRGQEARLRCSPMKGHSHVYWYRQLPEEGLKFMVYLQKENIIDESGMPKERFSAEFPKEGPSILRIQQVVRGDSAAYFCASSPLADTQYFGPGTRLTVL.

This clone was detected only once. The gene calls are TRBV25-1 and TRBJ1-4; D is ambiguous. The germline gives CDR1 MGHDK, CDR2 SYGVNS. Trimming removed 6 bases from V and 10 bases from J, with 18 bases in between. The CDR3 runs 14 residues. The CDR3 nucleotides read TGTGCCAGCAGCTCCTCGGCGGGTGGCAGAAAACTGTTTTTT. Its translation: CASSSSAGGRKLFF.

The chain recombines TRBV7-9 with TRBJ2-5; a weak D match, TRBD2 (7 bases). Between the trimmed V and J ends, which lost 3 bases and 5 bases, there was a span of 10 bases. The germline V gene encodes CDR1 SEHNR and CDR2 FQNEAQ (reference sequence). The CDR3 is made up of 13 amino acids. The CDR3 reads CASSLGGQETQYF. The CDR3 coding sequence is TGTGCCAGCAGCTTGGGGGGGCAGGAGACCCAGTACTTC.

The chain is built from TRBV14 and TRBJ2-3; D is unresolved. The V end lost 1 base, the J end lost 4 bases, and 6 bases lay between the germline ends. This CDR3 region has 13 residues. Germline CDR1 SGHDN, CDR2 FVKESK. The CDR3 loop reads CASSQAGADTQYF. The CDR3 bases are TGTGCCAGCAGCCAAGCAGGCGCAGATACGCAGTATTTT. Complete variable domain (other parts from reference TRBV14 and TRBJ2-3): EAGVTQFPSHSVIEKGQTVTLRCDPISGHDNLYWYRRVMGKEIKFLLHFVKESKQDESGMPNNRFLAERTGGTYSTLKVQPAELEDSGVYFCASSQAGADTQYFGPGTRLTVL.